Shown below are 17 T cell receptor beta chains from a single sample sequenced in a study of response to subunit inactivated influenza vaccine. TCRdb fed the RT-PCR reads into MiXCR, producing one record per CDR3 protein. Here the sample spans 750,000 to 850,000 distinct CDR3 sequences, less than 20% being singletons. Sequencing was performed on PBMCs from blood, taken around 5 days after vaccination. Receptors originate from a middle-aged man who received an inactivated influenza vaccine.

The rearrangement uses TRBV20-1 and TRBJ1-1; TRBD1 matches 11 bases. J lost 5 bases, V lost 4 bases, and 6 bases had no gene match. The CDR3 runs 14 residues. Looked up from germline, CDR1 is DFQATT and CDR2 is SNEGSKA (reference sequence). CDR3 region: CSAIWTGGVTEAFF. As DNA, the CDR3 is TGCAGTGCTATATGGACAGGGGGCGTGACTGAAGCTTTCTTT.

V usage is TRBV29-1 and J usage is TRBJ2-7; 7 bases are a match to TRBD2. Germline CDR1 reads SQVTM; CDR2 reads ANQGSEA. V trimming: 4 bases; J trimming: 4 bases; junction bases outside the gene matches: 4. This CDR3 region has 12 residues. This CDR3 reads CSVGLADYEQYF. The CDR3 DNA follows: TGCAGCGTTGGGCTAGCGGATTACGAGCAGTACTTC.

The rearrangement links TRBV10-2 to TRBJ2-5, with a weak D call TRBD2 (5 bases). V shed 7 bases and J shed 5 bases, with 23 bases lying between them. This CDR3 spans 16 amino acids. The germline V gene has CDR1 WSHSY and CDR2 SAAADI. In DNA form, the CDR3 reads TGCGCCAGCATCCTCCACGGGGAGACCCCCCCGGAGACCCAGTACTTC. This gives the protein CASILHGETPPETQYF.

The chain joins TRBV20-1 to TRBJ2-3, with a possible D match to TRBD1 (6 bases). The germline V gene has CDR1 DFQATT and CDR2 SNEGSKA (reference sequence). The CDR3 spans 14 residues. The V end lost 7 bases, the J end lost 1 base, and 15 bases lay between the germline ends. CDR3 coding DNA: TGCAGTGAGGGGGTGCTAGGGCGCACAGATACGCAGTATTTT. Translated: CSEGVLGRTDTQYF.

This clonotype was detected only a few times. The genes are TRBV28 and TRBJ2-5; 11 nucleotides agree with TRBD2. V gave up 6 bases and J gave up 1 base; unmatched junction bases: 7. The length of the CDR3 is 16 residues. Germline loops: CDR1 MDHEN, CDR2 SYDVKM. CDR3 region: CASRRGTSGFQETQYF. The CDR3, as DNA: TGTGCCAGCAGGCGGGGGACTAGCGGCTTCCAAGAGACCCAGTACTTC.

This clonotype was seen more than once but under ten times. The CDR3 here is CASSLNLAGGPFSTDTQYF. The CDR3 DNA reads as TGCGCCAGCAGCTTGAACTTAGCGGGAGGGCCATTTAGCACAGATACGCAGTATTTT. This rearrangement joins TRBV5-1 to TRBJ2-3; 11 bases fit TRBD2. CDR1 is SGHRS and CDR2 is YFSETQ in the germline V gene. The CDR3 contains 19 residues. The V segment lost 1 base and the J segment 0 bases; nucleotides outside the gene matches: 10.

The chain joins TRBV20-1 to TRBJ2-3; TRBD2 agrees at 12 bases. This CDR3 region has 15 residues. Per the germline V gene, CDR1 is DFQATT and CDR2 is SNEGSKA (reference sequence). Unmatched junction bases numbered 3, after V lost 3 bases and J lost 2 bases. The CDR3 DNA is TGCAGTGCTAGGGGGACTAGCGGGTTCACAGATACGCAGTATTTT. This translates into CSARGTSGFTDTQYF.

The CDR3, as DNA: TGCGCCAGCAGCTTGGTAACGGGGAGTTACAACAATGAGCAGTTCTTC. It translates to CASSLVTGSYNNEQFF. The rearrangement joins TRBV5-1 to TRBJ2-1, with a possible D match to TRBD2 (5 bases). This CDR3 contains 16 residues. The germline V gene encodes CDR1 SGHRS and CDR2 YFSETQ. V was pared by 0 bases and J by 5 bases, with 15 bases between.

The sample holds a few counts of this clonotype. CDR3 region: CASRTTGQDWEGTEAFF. CDR3 nucleotides: TGTGCCAGCAGAACGACCGGACAGGATTGGGAGGGCACTGAAGCTTTCTTT. V and J are TRBV6-1 and TRBJ1-1; TRBD1 agrees at 7 bases. The CDR3 is 17 residues long. The ends lost 6 bases at V and 4 bases at J; junction bases unmatched: 17. Germline CDR1 is MNHNS and CDR2 is SASEGT.

The table lists this clonotype with many counts. The CDR3 nucleotides are TGTGCCAGCAGCTTACTCCCGGGCCTAACCCTCACAGATACGCAGTATTTT. Encoded protein: CASSLLPGLTLTDTQYF. The chain combines TRBV7-2 with TRBJ2-3; D call uncertain. This CDR3 contains 17 residues. Germline V gene lookup returns CDR1 SGHTA and CDR2 FQGNSA. Between the trimmed V and J ends, which lost 2 bases and 2 bases, there was a span of 17 bases.

The rearrangement uses TRBV7-9 and TRBJ2-3, with a weak D call TRBD1 (6 bases). Trimming shortened V by 5 bases and J by 0 bases, and 15 bases separated the two germline ends. From germline, CDR1 is SEHNR and CDR2 FQNEAQ (reference sequence). The CDR3 contains 16 residues. CDR3 protein: CASSPGTRISTDTQYF. The CDR3 DNA reads TGTGCCAGCAGCCCCGGGACACGGATTAGCACAGATACGCAGTATTTT.

CDR3 DNA sequence: TGTGCCAGCAGCCCCCGGACAGCTAATCAGCCCCAGCATTTT. This codes for CASSPRTANQPQHF. J is TRBJ1-5 and V is TRBV3-1; weak D call: TRBD1 (6 bases). V dropped 4 bases and J dropped 4 bases, with 11 bases sitting between them. The CDR3 runs 14 residues. In germline, CDR1 is LGHDT, CDR2 YNNKEL (reference sequence).

The V call is TRBV20-1, the J call TRBJ2-5, with 12 bases that match TRBD2. Germline CDR1 is DFQATT and CDR2 is SNEGSKA (reference sequence). J was trimmed by 5 bases and V by 8 bases; bases with no gene match: 15. The CDR3 length is 16 residues. CDR3 bases: TGCAGTCCCCCGGAGCTAGCGGGAGGGCCCGTGGAGACCCAGTACTTC. Translating it yields CSPPELAGGPVETQYF.

The rearrangement joins TRBV19 to TRBJ2-7; 9 bases line up with TRBD1. Germline CDR1 is LNHDA and CDR2 is SQIVND (reference sequence). The length of the CDR3 is 15 residues. Trimming removed 4 bases from V and 7 bases from J; junction bases left unmatched: 11. The DNA of the CDR3 is TGTGCCAGTAGTACCTCCGGGACAGGGCTGGGGGAGCAGTACTTC. Translation gives CASSTSGTGLGEQYF.

Only a few counts were recorded for this clonotype. The J gene is TRBJ2-4, the V gene TRBV7-9, with D possibly TRBD1 on 5 matching bases. The CDR3 covers 12 residues. V lost 5 bases, J lost 6 bases, and 8 bases lay in between. Germline V lookup: CDR1 SEHNR, CDR2 FQNEAQ (reference sequence). Here the CDR3 DNA reads TGTGCCAGCAGCAACACAGGAAACATTCAGTACTTC. Translation gives CASSNTGNIQYF.

This clonotype qualifies as medium-sized. This chain joins TRBV4-2 and TRBJ2-3; TRBD2 agrees at 10 bases. V shed 4 bases and J 6 bases; nucleotides not matched to a gene: 13. This CDR3 has 17 amino acids. The germline gives CDR1 LGHNA, CDR2 YNFKEQ. CDR3 DNA sequence: TGTGCCAGCAGCCGCCCCCCCAGCGGGAGGGCCAGGGATACGCAGTATTTT. This translates into CASSRPPSGRARDTQYF.

This clonotype was seen repeatedly, ten times or more. The chain is built from TRBV12-3 or TRBV12-4 and TRBJ2-1; D is perhaps TRBD2 (6 bases). CDR3 length: 16 residues. With 6 bases removed from V and 0 bases from J, the gap between germline ends came to 15 bases. The CDR3, as DNA: TGTGCCAGCAGGGACCCGGGACTGAGCTCCTACAATGAGCAGTTCTTC. It codes for CASRDPGLSSYNEQFF.